The sequence of this T cell receptor (beta chain) was determined in a study of T cell clonality in common variable immunodeficiency. This table comes from immunoSEQ multiplex PCR, and its TCRdb copy is limited to in-frame clones, with some not included. The sample shows some 80,000 clones, none of them appearing just once. This clone was observed at least ten times. The sequenced sample consisted of peripheral blood mononuclear cells. This TCR was sampled from a person between 18 and 69 years old in good health.

The sequenced part of the CDR3 DNA is TGTGCCAGCAGCCTGTTGGGGGGAACTAGCACAGATACG. The encoded protein is CASSLLGGTSTDT. The CDR3 in its entirety is CASSLLGGTSTDTQYF. The rearrangement uses TRBV7-3 and TRBJ2-3; tentatively, D is TRBD2 (6 bases). The read halts 3 residues ahead of the CDR3 end, with the missing end drawn from the germline J gene. The CDR3 extends over 16 amino acids. The germline V gene has CDR1 SGHTA and CDR2 FQGTGA. Trimming removed 5 bases at V and 0 bases at J, with 15 bases between.